This T cell receptor beta chain originates from a study of neurological immune-mediated disorders. Study-wide background: Secondary progressive disease was present in 3, and relapsing-remitting disease in 31, of the roughly 34 multiple sclerosis patients. Study-wide results and caveats: Multiple sclerosis was found to have the least TCR clonal expansion, below healthy controls, and HTLV-1-associated myelopathy the most.

5'RACE employing 10-nucleotide random UMIs yielded the cDNA. TCRdb used MiXCR to reprocess the 5' RACE reads, holding one entry per CDR3 protein. The sample contains tens of thousands of distinct CDR3 sequences, 3.9% of which appear only once. The CDR3 is 16 residues long. V lost 3 bases and J lost 4, with 14 bases in between. Germline CDR1 and CDR2: SGHRS and YFSETQ. This clonotype was observed many times. The target antigen is unknown. Specimen: PBMCs. The chain has TRBV5-1 and TRBJ2-6; D gene unclear. This sequence originates from a man aged 25 to 40 with multiple sclerosis. CDR3 nucleotide sequence: TGCGCCAGCAGCTCCACCGTCCAGTCAGGGGCCAACGTCCTGACTTTC. It encodes CASSSTVQSGANVLTF.